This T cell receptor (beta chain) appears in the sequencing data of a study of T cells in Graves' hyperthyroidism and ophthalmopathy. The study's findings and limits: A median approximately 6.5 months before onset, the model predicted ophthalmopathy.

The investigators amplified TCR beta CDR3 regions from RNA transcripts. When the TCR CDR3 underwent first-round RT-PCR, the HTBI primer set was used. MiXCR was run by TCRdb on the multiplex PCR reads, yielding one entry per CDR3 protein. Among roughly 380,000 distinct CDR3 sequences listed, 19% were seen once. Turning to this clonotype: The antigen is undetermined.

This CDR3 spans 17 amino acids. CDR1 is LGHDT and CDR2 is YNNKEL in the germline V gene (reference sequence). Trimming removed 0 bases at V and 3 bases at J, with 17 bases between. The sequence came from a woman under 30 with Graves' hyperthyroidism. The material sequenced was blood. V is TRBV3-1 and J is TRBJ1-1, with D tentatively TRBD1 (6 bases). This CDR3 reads CASSQDITGPYDTEAFF. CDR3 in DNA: TGTGCCAGCAGCCAAGATATCACAGGGCCTTATGACACTGAAGCTTTCTTT.